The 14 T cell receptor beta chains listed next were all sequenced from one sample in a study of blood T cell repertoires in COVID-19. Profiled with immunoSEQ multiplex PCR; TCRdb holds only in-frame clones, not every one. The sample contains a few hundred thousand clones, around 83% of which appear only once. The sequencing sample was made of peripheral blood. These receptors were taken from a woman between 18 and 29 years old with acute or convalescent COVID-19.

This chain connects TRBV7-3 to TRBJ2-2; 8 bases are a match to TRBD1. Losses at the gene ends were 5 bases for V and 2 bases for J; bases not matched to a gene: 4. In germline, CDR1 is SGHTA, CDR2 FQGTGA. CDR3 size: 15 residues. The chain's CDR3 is CASSTGTGNTGELFF. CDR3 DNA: TGTGCCAGCAGCACCGGGACAGGAAACACCGGGGAGCTGTTTTTT.

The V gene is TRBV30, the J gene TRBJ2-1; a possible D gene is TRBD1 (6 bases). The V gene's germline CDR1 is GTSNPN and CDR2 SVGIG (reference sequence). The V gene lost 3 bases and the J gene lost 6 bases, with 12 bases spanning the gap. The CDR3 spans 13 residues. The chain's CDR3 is CAWSFGQSNEQFF. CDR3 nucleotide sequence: TGTGCCTGGAGCTTCGGACAGTCCAATGAGCAGTTCTTC.

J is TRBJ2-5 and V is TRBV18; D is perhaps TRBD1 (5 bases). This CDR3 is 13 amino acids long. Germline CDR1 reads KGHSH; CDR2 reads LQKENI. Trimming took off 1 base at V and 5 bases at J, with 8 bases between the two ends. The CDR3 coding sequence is TGTGCCAGCTCACCACAGGGGTTGGAGACCCAGTACTTC. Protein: CASSPQGLETQYF.

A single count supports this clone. The CDR3 here is CSASTFGLAVSYNEQFF. CDR3 coding DNA: TGCAGTGCTAGTACTTTTGGGCTAGCGGTCTCCTACAATGAGCAGTTCTTC. V is TRBV20-1 and J is TRBJ2-1; 7 bases map to TRBD2. In germline, CDR1 is DFQATT, CDR2 SNEGSKA (reference sequence). The ends lost 3 bases at V and 0 bases at J; junction bases unmatched: 11. The CDR3 is made up of 17 amino acids.

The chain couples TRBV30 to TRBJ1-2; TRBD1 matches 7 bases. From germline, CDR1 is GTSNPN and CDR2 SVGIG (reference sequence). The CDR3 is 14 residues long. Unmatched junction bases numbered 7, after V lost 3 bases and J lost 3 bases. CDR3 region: CAWRDDRVYYGYTF. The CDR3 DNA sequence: TGTGCCTGGAGGGATGACAGGGTCTACTATGGCTACACCTTC.

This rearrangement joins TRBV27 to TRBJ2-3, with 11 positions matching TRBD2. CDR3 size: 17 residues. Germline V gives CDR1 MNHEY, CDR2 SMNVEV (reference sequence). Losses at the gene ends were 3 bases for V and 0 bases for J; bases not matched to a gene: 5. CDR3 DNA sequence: TGTGCCAGCAGTTTTGGACTAGCGGGCTTTAGCACAGATACGCAGTATTTT. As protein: CASSFGLAGFSTDTQYF.

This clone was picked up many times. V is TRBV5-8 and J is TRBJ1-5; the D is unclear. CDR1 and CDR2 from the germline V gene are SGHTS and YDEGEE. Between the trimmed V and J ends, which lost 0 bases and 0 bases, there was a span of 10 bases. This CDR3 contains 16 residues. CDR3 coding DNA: TGTGCCAGCAGCTTGGGTTCATCCCATAGCAATCAGCCCCAGCATTTT. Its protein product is CASSLGSSHSNQPQHF. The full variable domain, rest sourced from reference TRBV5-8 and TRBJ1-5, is EAGVTQSPTHLIKTRGQQATLRCSPISGHTSVYWYQQALGLGLQFLLWYDEGEERNRGNFPPRFSGRQFPNYSSELNVNALELEDSALYLCASSLGSSHSNQPQHFGDGTRLSIL.

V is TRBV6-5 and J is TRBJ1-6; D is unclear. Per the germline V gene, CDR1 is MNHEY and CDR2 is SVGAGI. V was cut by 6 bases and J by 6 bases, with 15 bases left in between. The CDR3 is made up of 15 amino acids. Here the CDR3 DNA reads TGTGCCAGCAGGGTCTCTCTAAAATTTAATTCACCCCTCCACTTT. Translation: CASRVSLKFNSPLHF.

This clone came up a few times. The CDR3 region has the DNA TGTGCCAGCAGCTTAGCTGGGGGGAACGGGGAGCTGTTTTTT. Residues: CASSLAGGNGELFF. V gene TRBV7-6 combines with J gene TRBJ2-2; D possibly corresponds to TRBD2 (6 bases). The V gene's germline CDR1 is SGHVS and CDR2 FNYEAQ. This CDR3 has 14 residues. Trimming stripped 0 bases from V and 7 bases from J, with 9 bases between.

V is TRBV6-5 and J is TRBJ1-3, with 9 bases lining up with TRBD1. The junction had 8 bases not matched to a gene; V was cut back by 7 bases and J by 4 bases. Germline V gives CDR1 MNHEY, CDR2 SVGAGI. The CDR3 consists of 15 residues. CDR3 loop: CASTTGTGSGNTIYF. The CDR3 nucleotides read TGTGCCAGCACTACAGGGACAGGGTCGGGAAACACCATATATTTT.

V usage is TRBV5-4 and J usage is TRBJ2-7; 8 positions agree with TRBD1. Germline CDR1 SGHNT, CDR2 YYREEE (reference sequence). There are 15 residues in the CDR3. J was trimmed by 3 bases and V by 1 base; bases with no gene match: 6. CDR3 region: CASSLTGTGLYEQYF. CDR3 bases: TGTGCCAGCAGCTTGACCGGGACAGGACTCTACGAGCAGTACTTC.

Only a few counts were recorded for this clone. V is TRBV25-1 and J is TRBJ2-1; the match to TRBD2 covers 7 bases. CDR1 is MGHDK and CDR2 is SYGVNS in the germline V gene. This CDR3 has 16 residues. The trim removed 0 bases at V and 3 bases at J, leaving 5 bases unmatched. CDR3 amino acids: CASSEYRGRNYNEQFF. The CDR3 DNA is TGTGCCAGCAGTGAATACCGCGGGAGAAACTACAATGAGCAGTTCTTC.

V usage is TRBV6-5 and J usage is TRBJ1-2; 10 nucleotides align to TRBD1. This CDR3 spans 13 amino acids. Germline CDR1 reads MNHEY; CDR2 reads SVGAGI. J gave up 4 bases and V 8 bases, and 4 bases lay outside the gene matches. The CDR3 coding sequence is TGTGCCAGCTCAGGACAGGGGGTCTATGGCTACACCTTC. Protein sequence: CASSGQGVYGYTF.

Here the CDR3 reads CASSYTSQGAYGYTF. CDR3 sequence (DNA): TGTGCCAGCAGTTACACCTCACAAGGGGCCTATGGCTACACCTTC. The gene calls are TRBV6-5 and TRBJ1-2; TRBD1 might be the D (5 bases). Trimming left V 2 bases short and J 4 bases short, with 14 bases between. The CDR3 is made up of 15 amino acids. Germline CDR1 and CDR2: MNHEY and SVGAGI.